This record concerns one T cell receptor (beta chain) sequence. Its specificity is not known. The CDR3 covers 11 residues. CDR1 is MNHEY and CDR2 is SVGAGI in the germline V gene. Trimming cost V 7 bases and J 5 bases, with 6 bases left between them. The data were produced by immunoSEQ multiplex PCR, yet TCRdb's version contains in-frame clones alone and is incomplete. In the table there are over 100,000 clones, about 90% of which are singletons. This entry comes from a study of graft-versus-host responses after intestinal transplantation. The TCR was taken from a human donor who received an intestinal transplant. The starting material was unstimulated CD4+ T cells sorted from spleen or lymph node cells, obtained before intestinal transplant. The chain uses TRBV6-5 and TRBJ2-1, with no clear D. CDR3 region: CASTANNEQFF. CDR3 DNA sequence: TGTGCCAGCACGGCCAACAATGAGCAGTTCTTC.